These T cell receptor beta chains were read from a single sample in a study of blood T cell repertoires in COVID-19. TCRdb keeps only in-frame clones here, not all; method: immunoSEQ multiplex PCR. The table has 150,000 to 200,000 clones, roughly 84% seen once. The sample taken for sequencing was peripheral blood. The receptors originated from a man between 18 and 29 years old with active or convalescent COVID-19. Each CDR3 is given with its conserved first and last residue. D genes are given only for firm matches. Clone size is stated in some rows and not others, as once, few, many or a class when expanded.

v_call	d_call	j_call	clone_size	cdr3_aa	cdr3_nt
TRBV6-5	-	TRBJ2-7	-	CASSFLDSSTYEQYF	TGTGCCAGCAGTTTCCTAGATTCGTCCACTTACGAGCAGTACTTC
TRBV6-5	TRBD1	TRBJ2-3	-	CASGDRKQYF	TGTGCCAGCGGGGACAGAAAGCAGTATTTT
TRBV7-8	-	TRBJ2-2	few	CASSLVRNTGELFF	TGTGCCAGCAGTTTAGTGAGGAACACCGGGGAGCTGTTTTTT
TRBV28	-	TRBJ1-6	-	CASSLSGGSTGSQYF	TGTGCCAGCAGTTTGAGCGGAGGGAGTACGGGAAGTCAGTACTTT
TRBV15	-	TRBJ1-2	-	CATSRGLNYGYTF	TGTGCCACCAGCAGGGGCTTAAACTATGGCTACACCTTC
TRBV5-1	TRBD2	TRBJ2-1	-	CASSPGLASYNEQFF	TGCGCCAGCAGCCCGGGACTAGCGAGTTACAATGAGCAGTTCTTC
TRBV19	TRBD1	TRBJ1-2	-	CASSLHRGESNYGYTF	TGTGCCAGTAGTCTTCACAGGGGGGAATCAAACTATGGCTACACCTTC
TRBV3-1/TRBV3-2	-	TRBJ1-1	-	CASSQMVRTEAFF	TGTGCCAGCAGCCAAATGGTGAGGACTGAAGCTTTCTTT
TRBV28	-	TRBJ2-1	-	CASRNSNSYNEQFF	TGTGCCAGCAGAAATAGTAACTCCTACAATGAGCAGTTCTTC
TRBV29-1	TRBD1	TRBJ2-1	-	CSAGADRGKNEQFF	TGCAGCGCCGGTGCGGACAGGGGTAAAAATGAGCAGTTCTTC
TRBV7-3	-	TRBJ1-1	few	CASRVNRNTEAFF	TGTGCCAGCAGAGTTAACAGAAACACTGAAGCTTTCTTT
TRBV20-1	TRBD1	TRBJ1-2	-	CSASSGADRARPYGYTF	TGCAGTGCTAGTAGTGGCGCGGACAGGGCGCGTCCATATGGCTACACCTTC
TRBV18	TRBD1	TRBJ2-5	-	CASSPTGGLETQYF	TGTGCCAGCTCACCGACAGGGGGGTTGGAGACCCAGTACTTC
TRBV7-9	-	TRBJ2-2	few	CASSLKLDDTGELFF	TGTGCCAGCAGCTTAAAACTAGATGACACCGGGGAGCTGTTTTTT
TRBV2	-	TRBJ2-7	-	CASRGGGYEQYF	TGTGCCAGCAGAGGGGGGGGCTACGAGCAGTACTTC
TRBV19	TRBD2	TRBJ2-5	-	CASSILGLAGSQETQYF	TGTGCCAGTAGTATCCTTGGACTAGCGGGGAGCCAAGAGACCCAGTACTTC
TRBV25-1	TRBD1	TRBJ1-1	once	CARPQGADTEAFF	TGTGCCAGACCACAGGGGGCGGACACTGAAGCTTTCTTT
TRBV27	-	TRBJ1-5	-	CASSLVINQPQHF	TGTGCCAGCAGTTTAGTAATCAATCAGCCCCAGCATTTT
TRBV5-4	-	TRBJ2-7	-	CASSPHNAAYEQYF	TGTGCCAGCAGCCCACACAATGCGGCCTACGAGCAGTACTTC
TRBV15	TRBD2	TRBJ2-7	-	CATSRVATSGYYEQYF	TGTGCCACCAGCAGAGTGGCAACTAGCGGGTATTACGAGCAGTACTTC
TRBV19	TRBD2	TRBJ2-5	-	CASSSSGGETQYF	TGTGCCAGTAGTTCTAGCGGGGGTGAGACCCAGTACTTC
TRBV29-1	TRBD2	TRBJ2-2	-	CSAWLAGVGTGELFF	TGCAGCGCCTGGCTAGCGGGAGTTGGCACCGGGGAGCTGTTTTTT
TRBV18	TRBD2	TRBJ2-1	-	CASSLMTSGVYNEQFF	TGTGCCAGCTCACTAATGACTAGCGGGGTGTACAATGAGCAGTTCTTC
TRBV7-9	-	TRBJ2-1	-	CASSLNTALVGNEQFF	TGTGCCAGCAGCTTAAATACGGCACTAGTCGGAAATGAGCAGTTCTTC
TRBV7-9	TRBD1	TRBJ2-2	-	CASSLGDRVSGELFF	TGTGCCAGCAGCTTAGGGGACAGGGTTTCCGGGGAGCTGTTTTTT
TRBV27	-	TRBJ2-1	-	CASSSRGNEQFF	TGTGCCAGCAGTTCTAGGGGGAATGAGCAGTTCTTC
TRBV18	TRBD1	TRBJ2-7	-	CASSEDRGHSYEQYF	TGTGCCAGCTCCGAGGACAGGGGGCACTCCTACGAGCAGTACTTC
TRBV3-1/TRBV3-2	TRBD2	TRBJ2-5	once	CASSGGALRETQYF	TGTGCCTCCAGCGGGGGGGCCCTCAGGGAGACCCAGTACTTC